This is a list of T cell receptor beta chains from one sample in a study of blood T cell repertoires in COVID-19. The assay was immunoSEQ multiplex PCR, and TCRdb's table has in-frame clones only and misses some. The sample shows 200,000 to 250,000 clones, 88% of them seen only once. Sample: PBMCs or T cells enriched from blood (not recorded which). Source of these receptors: a woman aged 50 to 65 with acute COVID-19. CDR3s include the opening cysteine and the closing phenylalanine or tryptophan. The order of the fields is clone size, J gene, V gene, CDR3 length, D gene, CDR3 protein, CDR3 DNA. The D gene is left open where the match is weak. Only some rows state a clone size, as once, few, many or a class for expanded clones.

size: NA; J: TRBJ1-5; V: TRBV18; length: 13; D: NA; CDR3: CASSREVDQPQHF; DNA: TGTGCCAGCTCACGGGAGGTGGATCAGCCCCAGCATTTT
size: NA; J: TRBJ1-6; V: TRBV5-6; length: 15; D: TRBD1; CDR3: CASSPLTGDGSPLHF; DNA: TGTGCCAGCAGCCCACTCACAGGGGATGGTTCACCCCTCCACTTT
size: NA; J: TRBJ1-1; V: TRBV2; length: 15; D: TRBD1; CDR3: CASLTQGQLNTEAFF; DNA: TGTGCCAGCCTAACGCAGGGACAGCTGAACACTGAAGCTTTCTTT
size: NA; J: TRBJ2-7; V: TRBV5-5; length: 14; D: TRBD1; CDR3: CASSFTGGYYEQYF; DNA: TGTGCCAGCAGCTTCACAGGGGGCTACTACGAGCAGTACTTC
size: NA; J: TRBJ2-2; V: TRBV27; length: 16; D: TRBD2; CDR3: CASSFFSGRSAGELFF; DNA: TGTGCCAGCAGTTTTTTTAGCGGGAGATCGGCCGGGGAGCTGTTTTTT
size: NA; J: TRBJ1-2; V: TRBV3-1/TRBV3-2; length: 16; D: NA; CDR3: CASSQAPSETDYGYTF; DNA: TGTGCCAGCAGCCAAGCCCCCAGCGAGACTGATTATGGCTACACCTTC
size: NA; J: TRBJ2-7; V: TRBV4-2; length: 14; D: NA; CDR3: CASSQEAGTYEQYF; DNA: TGTGCCAGCAGCCAAGAGGCCGGGACCTACGAGCAGTACTTC
size: NA; J: TRBJ2-1; V: TRBV7-2; length: 13; D: NA; CDR3: CASTLSSYNEQFF; DNA: TGTGCCAGTACGCTTAGCTCCTACAATGAGCAGTTCTTC
size: NA; J: TRBJ2-4; V: TRBV5-5; length: 18; D: TRBD1; CDR3: CASSSSGGTGDAKNIQYF; DNA: TGTGCCAGCAGCTCCTCCGGCGGGACAGGGGACGCCAAAAACATTCAGTACTTC
size: NA; J: TRBJ2-3; V: TRBV28; length: 14; D: NA; CDR3: CASSSGGGVDTQYF; DNA: TGTGCCAGCAGTTCGGGGGGCGGGGTGGATACGCAGTATTTT
size: few; J: TRBJ2-7; V: TRBV7-9; length: 16; D: TRBD2; CDR3: CASSGPPASGPYEQYF; DNA: TGTGCCAGCAGCGGACCCCCGGCTAGCGGACCCTACGAGCAGTACTTC
size: NA; J: TRBJ2-1; V: TRBV7-3; length: 13; D: NA; CDR3: CASSVGGLSEQFF; DNA: TGTGCCAGCAGCGTAGGGGGTTTATCTGAGCAGTTCTTC
size: NA; J: TRBJ1-6; V: TRBV2; length: 15; D: NA; CDR3: CASSEWAREGSPLHF; DNA: TGTGCCAGCAGTGAATGGGCCAGGGAGGGTTCACCCCTCCACTTT
size: NA; J: TRBJ2-7; V: TRBV5-1; length: 15; D: TRBD1; CDR3: CASSLTSGTGVEQYF; DNA: TGCGCCAGCAGCTTGACCTCCGGGACAGGGGTCGAGCAGTACTTC
size: NA; J: TRBJ1-1; V: TRBV25-1; length: 14; D: TRBD1; CDR3: CASSRTGGNTEAFF; DNA: TGTGCCAGCAGTCGAACAGGGGGGAACACTGAAGCTTTCTTT
size: NA; J: TRBJ1-1; V: TRBV5-1; length: 17; D: NA; CDR3: CASSLTSGGPMNTEAFF; DNA: TGCGCCAGCAGCTTAACCTCGGGGGGACCCATGAACACTGAAGCTTTCTTT
size: NA; J: TRBJ2-7; V: TRBV6-2/TRBV6-3; length: 15; D: NA; CDR3: CASSYSGLADYEQYF; DNA: TGTGCCAGCAGTTACTCGGGACTGGCGGACTACGAGCAGTACTTC
size: NA; J: TRBJ2-5; V: TRBV3-1/TRBV3-2; length: 16; D: TRBD2; CDR3: CASSRRGGGGGETQYF; DNA: TGTGCCAGCAGCCGACGTGGGGGGGGTGGCGGAGAGACCCAGTACTTC
size: NA; J: TRBJ2-1; V: TRBV6-2/TRBV6-3; length: 18; D: TRBD2; CDR3: CASSYSSGGADGRNEQFF; DNA: TGTGCCAGCAGTTACTCGTCCGGGGGGGCGGACGGGCGGAATGAGCAGTTCTTC
size: NA; J: TRBJ1-1; V: TRBV11-2; length: 14; D: NA; CDR3: CASSLTEMNTEAFF; DNA: TGTGCCAGCAGCTTGACAGAAATGAACACTGAAGCTTTCTTT
size: NA; J: TRBJ2-1; V: TRBV6-4; length: 12; D: NA; CDR3: CASGNSYNEQFF; DNA: TGTGCCAGCGGCAACTCCTACAATGAGCAGTTCTTC
size: NA; J: TRBJ2-1; V: TRBV3-1/TRBV3-2; length: 15; D: TRBD2; CDR3: CASSSGTSVYNEQFF; DNA: TGTGCCAGCAGCTCCGGGACTAGCGTCTACAATGAGCAGTTCTTC
size: NA; J: TRBJ1-1; V: TRBV6-5; length: 13; D: NA; CDR3: CASSWAPNTEAFF; DNA: TGTGCCAGCAGTTGGGCCCCGAACACTGAAGCTTTCTTT
size: NA; J: TRBJ1-5; V: TRBV21-1; length: 19; D: NA; CDR3: CASSKAHDADRKSNQPQHF; DNA: TGTGCCAGCAGCAAAGCCCATGACGCTGACAGGAAAAGCAATCAGCCCCAGCATTTT
size: NA; J: TRBJ1-3; V: TRBV18; length: 16; D: NA; CDR3: CASSLQGHNSGNTIYF; DNA: TGTGCCAGCTCACTCCAGGGACACAACTCTGGAAACACCATATATTTT
size: once; J: TRBJ2-1; V: TRBV3-1/TRBV3-2; length: 12; D: TRBD2; CDR3: CASSQLSGRQFF; DNA: TGTGCCAGCAGCCAACTTAGCGGGAGACAGTTCTTC
size: NA; J: TRBJ1-1; V: TRBV7-9; length: 11; D: NA; CDR3: CASSPNREAFF; DNA: TGTGCCAGCAGCCCGAACAGGGAAGCTTTCTTT
size: NA; J: TRBJ1-1; V: TRBV2; length: 15; D: TRBD1; CDR3: CASSSTRGKNTEAFF; DNA: TGTGCCAGCAGCTCTACCAGGGGGAAGAACACTGAAGCTTTCTTT
size: NA; J: TRBJ1-4; V: TRBV28; length: 14; D: TRBD1; CDR3: CASTDRGEGEKLFF; DNA: TGTGCCAGCACCGACAGGGGGGAGGGTGAAAAACTGTTTTTT
size: few; J: TRBJ1-1; V: TRBV19; length: 15; D: NA; CDR3: CASSLLTDSRTEAFF; DNA: TGTGCCAGTAGCCTCCTGACAGACTCGAGGACTGAAGCTTTCTTT
size: NA; J: TRBJ2-5; V: TRBV2; length: 19; D: TRBD2; CDR3: CASTGELAGGSGGQETQYF; DNA: TGTGCCAGCACAGGGGAACTAGCGGGAGGGAGTGGGGGCCAAGAGACCCAGTACTTC
size: once; J: TRBJ2-2; V: TRBV12-5; length: 19; D: TRBD2; CDR3: CASGLGLAGARIVTGELFF; DNA: TGTGCTAGTGGTTTGGGACTAGCGGGAGCTCGGATCGTCACCGGGGAGCTGTTTTTT
size: NA; J: TRBJ1-1; V: TRBV9; length: 15; D: NA; CDR3: CASSPQGVLNTEAFF; DNA: TGTGCCAGCAGCCCACAAGGAGTTTTGAACACTGAAGCTTTCTTT
size: once; J: TRBJ2-3; V: TRBV7-9; length: 12; D: NA; CDR3: CASSPSSDTQYF; DNA: TGTGCCAGCAGCCCTAGCTCAGATACGCAGTATTTT
size: NA; J: TRBJ2-7; V: TRBV11-1; length: 14; D: NA; CDR3: CASSHPGGLSEQYF; DNA: TGTGCCAGCAGCCACCCAGGGGGACTGAGCGAGCAGTACTTC
size: NA; J: TRBJ1-1; V: TRBV19; length: 15; D: NA; CDR3: CASSIDRTSNTEAFF; DNA: TGTGCCAGTAGTATAGATAGGACATCTAACACTGAAGCTTTCTTT
size: NA; J: TRBJ2-5; V: TRBV9; length: 17; D: TRBD1; CDR3: CASSVGFRTGSRETQYF; DNA: TGTGCCAGCAGCGTAGGGTTTCGGACAGGGTCACGGGAGACCCAGTACTTC